The 7 T cell receptor beta chains in this list originate from one sample, sequenced in a study of cytomegalovirus exposure and HLA in healthy donors. Both 60 Vbeta primers and 13 Jbeta primers went into the PCR. Using immunoSEQ multiplex PCR, the repertoire was profiled, and TCRdb retains in-frame clones only, with some absent. The sample lists 190,000 or so clones, 80% occurring once. The sample comprised PBMCs. These receptors were taken from a boy aged 5-17 years in good health and CMV-seronegative.

V usage is TRBV2 and J usage is TRBJ2-3, with 7 bases aligning to TRBD2. After removal of 2 bases from V and 0 bases from J, the junction contained 11 bases not matched to a gene. CDR3 length equals 18 residues. Per germline, CDR1 SNHLY and CDR2 FYNNEI. The CDR3 sequence is CASSETSLAVPSTDTQYF. DNA for the CDR3: TGTGCCAGCAGTGAAACGAGTCTAGCGGTCCCTAGCACAGATACGCAGTATTTT.

The chain has TRBV10-2 and TRBJ2-7; TRBD2 matches at 9 bases. The CDR3 covers 13 residues. The junction had 2 bases not matched to a gene; V was cut back by 6 bases and J by 2 bases. The V gene's germline CDR1 is WSHSY and CDR2 SAAADI. CDR3 loop: CASRASGAYEQYF. The CDR3 nucleotides are TGCGCCAGCAGGGCTAGCGGGGCCTACGAGCAGTACTTC.

The chain uses TRBV11-2 and TRBJ1-2, with D possibly matching TRBD1 (5 bases). The CDR3 covers 13 residues. Trimming shortened V by 1 base and J by 4 bases, and 7 bases separated the two germline ends. The germline V gene has CDR1 SGHAT and CDR2 FQNNGV. The CDR3 loop is CASSLGGGYGYTF. Here the CDR3 DNA reads TGTGCCAGCAGCTTAGGGGGGGGCTATGGCTACACCTTC.

This clone has just one count. The J gene is TRBJ1-5, the V gene TRBV15; TRBD1 aligns across 7 bases. There are 18 residues in the CDR3. Trimming cost V 0 bases and J 0 bases; bases outside gene matches: 8. CDR1 LNHNV and CDR2 YYDKDF come from the germline V gene (reference sequence). The CDR3 DNA reads TGTGCCACCAGCAGAGATTGGACAGGACCTGATAGCAATCAGCCCCAGCATTTT. Its protein product is CATSRDWTGPDSNQPQHF.

V gene TRBV7-3 combines with J gene TRBJ1-1; a weak D match, TRBD1 (5 bases). This CDR3 has 14 amino acids. Germline loops: CDR1 SGHTA, CDR2 FQGTGA. The V and J ends lost 1 base and 4 bases respectively, with 10 bases between them. Here the CDR3 reads CASSLSRVGTEAFF. In DNA form, the CDR3 reads TGTGCCAGCAGCTTAAGCAGGGTAGGCACTGAAGCTTTCTTT.

This rearrangement joins TRBV5-4 to TRBJ1-2; 9 bases are shared with TRBD1. J gave up 4 bases and V 4 bases, and 2 bases lay outside the gene matches. The length of the CDR3 is 13 residues. CDR1 SGHNT and CDR2 YYREEE come from the germline V gene (reference sequence). The CDR3 region is CASSRQGVYGYTF. For the CDR3, the DNA is TGTGCCAGCAGCCGACAGGGGGTCTATGGCTACACCTTC.

The chain carries TRBV15 and TRBJ2-2; a possible D gene is TRBD2 (5 bases). Looked up from germline, CDR1 is LNHNV and CDR2 is YYDKDF (reference sequence). This CDR3 region has 15 residues. The V end lost 0 bases, the J end lost 5 bases, and 10 bases lay between the germline ends. The CDR3 protein is CATSRDQEETGELFF. In DNA form, the CDR3 reads TGTGCCACCAGCAGAGATCAGGAGGAAACCGGGGAGCTGTTTTTT.